This T cell receptor beta chain stems from a study of blood T cell repertoires in COVID-19. Overall study: Sources were T cells, B-cell-depleted T cells, or PBMCs; the material itself was cDNA or gDNA.

V lost 8 bases, J lost 7 bases, and 9 bases lay in between. This CDR3 comprises 11 residues. The V gene's germline CDR1 is MNHEY and CDR2 SVGAGI. Assay used: immunoSEQ multiplex PCR; TCRdb lists only in-frame clones, some missing. The sample lists around 230,000 clones, 65% to 85% occurring once. The material sequenced was peripheral blood. This sequence was found in a man aged 35 to 55 with acute or convalescent COVID-19. The chain is built from TRBV6-5 and TRBJ2-1; D ambiguous. CDR3 sequence (DNA): TGTGCCAGCCTACTTATGAATGAGCAGTTCTTC. Translated, it gives CASLLMNEQFF.